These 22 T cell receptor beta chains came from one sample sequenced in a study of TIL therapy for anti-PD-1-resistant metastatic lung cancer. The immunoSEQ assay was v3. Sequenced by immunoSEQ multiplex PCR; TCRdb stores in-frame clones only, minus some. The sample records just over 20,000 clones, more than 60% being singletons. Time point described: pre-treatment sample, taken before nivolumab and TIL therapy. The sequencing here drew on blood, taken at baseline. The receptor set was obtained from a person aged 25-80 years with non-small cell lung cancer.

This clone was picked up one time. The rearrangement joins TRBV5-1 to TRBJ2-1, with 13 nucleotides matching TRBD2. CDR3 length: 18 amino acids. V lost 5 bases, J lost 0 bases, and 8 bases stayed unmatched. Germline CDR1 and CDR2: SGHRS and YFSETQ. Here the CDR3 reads CASRWGLAGRSSYNEQFF. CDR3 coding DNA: TGCGCCAGCAGATGGGGACTAGCGGGGCGGAGCTCCTACAATGAGCAGTTCTTC.

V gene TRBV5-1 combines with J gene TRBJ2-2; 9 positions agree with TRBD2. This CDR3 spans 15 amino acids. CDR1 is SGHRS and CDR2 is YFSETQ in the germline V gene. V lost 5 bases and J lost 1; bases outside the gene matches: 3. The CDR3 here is CASRATSGNTGELFF. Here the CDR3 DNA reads TGCGCCAGCAGGGCGACTAGCGGGAACACCGGGGAGCTGTTTTTT.

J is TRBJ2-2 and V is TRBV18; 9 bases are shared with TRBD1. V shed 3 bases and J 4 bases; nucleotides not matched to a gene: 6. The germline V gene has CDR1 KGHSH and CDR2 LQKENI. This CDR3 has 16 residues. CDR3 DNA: TGTGCCAGCTCACCCCGGGACAGGGTGTTCACCGGGGAGCTGTTTTTT. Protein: CASSPRDRVFTGELFF.

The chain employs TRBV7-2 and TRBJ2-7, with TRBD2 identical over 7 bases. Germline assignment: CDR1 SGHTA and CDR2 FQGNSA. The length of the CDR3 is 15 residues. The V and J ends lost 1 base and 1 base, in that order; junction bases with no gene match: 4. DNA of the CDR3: TGTGCCAGCAGCTTAGTTCGCGGGGGATCCTACGAGCAGTACTTC. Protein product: CASSLVRGGSYEQYF.

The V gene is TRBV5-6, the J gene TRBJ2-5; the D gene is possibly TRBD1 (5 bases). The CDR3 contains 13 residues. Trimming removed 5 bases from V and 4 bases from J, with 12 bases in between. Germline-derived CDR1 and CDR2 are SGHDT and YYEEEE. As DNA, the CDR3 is TGTGCCAGCAGGTCGGACATCCGAGAGACCCAGTACTTC. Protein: CASRSDIRETQYF.

The CDR3 DNA sequence: TGTGCCAGCAGCGTAGGACAGGGAGCTGGAAACACCATATATTTT. Amino acid sequence: CASSVGQGAGNTIYF. This chain joins TRBV9 and TRBJ1-3; 7 nucleotides agree with TRBD1. The CDR3 loop spans 15 amino acids. Unmatched junction bases numbered 2, after V lost 0 bases and J lost 2 bases. CDR1 is SGDLS, CDR2 YYNGEE, per germline.

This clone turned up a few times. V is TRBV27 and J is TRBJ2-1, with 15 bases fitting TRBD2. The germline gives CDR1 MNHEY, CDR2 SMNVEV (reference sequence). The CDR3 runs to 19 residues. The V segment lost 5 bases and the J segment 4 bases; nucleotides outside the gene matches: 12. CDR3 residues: CASSNLGLAGGPRYNEQFF. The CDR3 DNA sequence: TGTGCCAGCAGTAACCTCGGACTAGCGGGAGGGCCTCGGTACAATGAGCAGTTCTTC.

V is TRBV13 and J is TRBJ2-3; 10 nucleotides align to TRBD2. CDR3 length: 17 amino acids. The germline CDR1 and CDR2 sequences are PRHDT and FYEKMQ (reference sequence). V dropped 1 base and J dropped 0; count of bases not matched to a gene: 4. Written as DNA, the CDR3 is TGTGCCAGCAGCTTAGTTCTAGCGGGGGTTAGCACAGATACGCAGTATTTT. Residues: CASSLVLAGVSTDTQYF.

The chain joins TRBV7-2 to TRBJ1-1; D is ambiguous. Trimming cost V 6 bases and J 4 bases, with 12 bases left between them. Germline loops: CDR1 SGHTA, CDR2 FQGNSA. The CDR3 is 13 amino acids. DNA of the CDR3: TGTGCCAGCAGTGTTGGAGGGCCCACTGAAGCTTTCTTT. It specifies CASSVGGPTEAFF. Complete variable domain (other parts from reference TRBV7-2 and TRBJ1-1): GAGVSQSPSNKVTEKGKDVELRCDPISGHTALYWYRQSLGQGLEFLIYFQGNSAPDKSGLPSDRFSAERTGGSVSTLTIQRTQQEDSAVYLCASSVGGPTEAFFGQGTRLTVV.

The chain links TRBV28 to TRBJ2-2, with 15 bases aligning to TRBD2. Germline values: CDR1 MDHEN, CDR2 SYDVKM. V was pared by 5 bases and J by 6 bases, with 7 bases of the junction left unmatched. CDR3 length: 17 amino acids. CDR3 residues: CASSLPGLAGGAGELFF. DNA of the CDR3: TGTGCCAGCAGTCTTCCGGGACTAGCGGGAGGAGCCGGGGAGCTGTTTTTT.

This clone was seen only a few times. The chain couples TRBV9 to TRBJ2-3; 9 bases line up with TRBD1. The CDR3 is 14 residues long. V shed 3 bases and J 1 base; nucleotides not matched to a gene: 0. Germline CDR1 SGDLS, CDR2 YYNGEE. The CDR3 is CASSDRGRTDTQYF. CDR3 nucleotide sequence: TGTGCCAGCAGCGACAGGGGGCGCACAGATACGCAGTATTTT.

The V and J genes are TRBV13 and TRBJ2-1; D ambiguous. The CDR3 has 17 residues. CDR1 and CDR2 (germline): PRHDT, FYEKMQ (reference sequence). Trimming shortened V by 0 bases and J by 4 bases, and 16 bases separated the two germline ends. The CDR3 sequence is CASSLGPVSALYNEQFF. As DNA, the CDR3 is TGTGCCAGCAGCTTAGGTCCAGTCTCTGCCTTATACAATGAGCAGTTCTTC.

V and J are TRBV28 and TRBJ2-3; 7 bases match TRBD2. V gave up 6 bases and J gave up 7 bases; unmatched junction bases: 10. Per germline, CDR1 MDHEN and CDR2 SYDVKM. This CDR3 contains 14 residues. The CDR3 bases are TGTGCCAGCAGCTTAAGCGGGACCGATAATACGCAGTATTTT. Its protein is CASSLSGTDNTQYF.

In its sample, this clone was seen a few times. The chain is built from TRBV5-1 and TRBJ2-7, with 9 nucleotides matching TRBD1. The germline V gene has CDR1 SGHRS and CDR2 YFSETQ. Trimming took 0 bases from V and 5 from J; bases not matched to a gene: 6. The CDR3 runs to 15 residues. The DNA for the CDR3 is TGCGCCAGCAGCTTGGCCGGGACAGGGTGGGACGAGCAGTACTTC. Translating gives CASSLAGTGWDEQYF.

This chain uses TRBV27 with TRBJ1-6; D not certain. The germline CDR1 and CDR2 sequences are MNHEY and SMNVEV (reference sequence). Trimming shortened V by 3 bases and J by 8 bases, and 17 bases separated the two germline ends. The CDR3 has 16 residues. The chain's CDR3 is CASSFRWREFDSPLHF. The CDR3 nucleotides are TGTGCCAGCAGTTTCCGGTGGCGGGAGTTCGATTCACCCCTCCACTTT.

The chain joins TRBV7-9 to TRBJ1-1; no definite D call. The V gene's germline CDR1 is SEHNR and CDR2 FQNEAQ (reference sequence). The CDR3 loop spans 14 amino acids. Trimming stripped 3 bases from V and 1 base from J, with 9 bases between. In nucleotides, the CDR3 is TGTGCCAGCAGCTTCAATGCAGAGAACACTGAAGCTTTCTTT. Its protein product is CASSFNAENTEAFF. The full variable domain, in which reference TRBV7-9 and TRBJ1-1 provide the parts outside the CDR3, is DTGVSQNPRHKITKRGQNVTFRCDPISEHNRLYWYRQTLGQGPEFLTYFQNEAQLEKSRLLSDRFSAERPKGSFSTLEIQRTEQGDSAMYLCASSFNAENTEAFFGQGTRLTVV.

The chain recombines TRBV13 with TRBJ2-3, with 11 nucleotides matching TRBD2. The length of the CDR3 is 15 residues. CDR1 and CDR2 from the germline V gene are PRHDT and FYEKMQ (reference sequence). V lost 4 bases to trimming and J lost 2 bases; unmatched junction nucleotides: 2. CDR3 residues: CASSSGLADTDTQYF. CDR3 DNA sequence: TGTGCCAGCAGCTCGGGACTAGCGGACACAGATACGCAGTATTTT.

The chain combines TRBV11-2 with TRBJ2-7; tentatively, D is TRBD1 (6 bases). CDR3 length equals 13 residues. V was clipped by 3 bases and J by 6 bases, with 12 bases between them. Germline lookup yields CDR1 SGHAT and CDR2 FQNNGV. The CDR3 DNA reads TGTGCCAGCAGCTTCTACAGGGAAGGCGAGCAGTACTTC. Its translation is CASSFYREGEQYF.

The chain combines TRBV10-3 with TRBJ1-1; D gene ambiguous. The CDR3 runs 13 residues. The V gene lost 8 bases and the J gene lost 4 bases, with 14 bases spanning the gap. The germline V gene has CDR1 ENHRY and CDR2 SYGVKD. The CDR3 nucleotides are TGTGCCATCGGCCGGGAGGTGGGCACTGAAGCTTTCTTT. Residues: CAIGREVGTEAFF.

The DNA for the CDR3 is TGTGCCAGCAGCTTAGGGGCTAGCGGGGGAACAGATACGCAGTATTTT. Translation: CASSLGASGGTDTQYF. V gene TRBV7-6 combines with J gene TRBJ2-3, with 10 bases aligning to TRBD2. This CDR3 region has 16 residues. CDR1 is SGHVS, CDR2 FNYEAQ, per germline. The V segment lost 1 base and the J segment 3 bases; nucleotides outside the gene matches: 4.

In DNA, the CDR3 is TGTGCCAGCACGAGGAGTAGAGTCAGGGGCACTGAAGCTTTCTTT. Translating it yields CASTRSRVRGTEAFF. The chain carries TRBV2 and TRBJ1-1; D may be TRBD1 (6 bases). CDR1 is SNHLY and CDR2 is FYNNEI in the germline V gene. V was clipped by 7 bases and J by 4 bases, with 19 bases between them. The length of the CDR3 is 15 residues.

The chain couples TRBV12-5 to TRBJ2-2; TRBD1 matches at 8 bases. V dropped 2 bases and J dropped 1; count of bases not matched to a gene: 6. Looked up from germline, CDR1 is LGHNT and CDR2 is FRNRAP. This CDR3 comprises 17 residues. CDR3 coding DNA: TGTGCTAGTGGTTTGTCACTAGGACAGGGGAACACCGGGGAGCTGTTTTTT. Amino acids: CASGLSLGQGNTGELFF. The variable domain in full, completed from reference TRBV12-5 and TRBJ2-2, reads DARVTQTPRHKVTEMGQEVTMRCQPILGHNTVFWYRQTMMQGLELLAYFRNRAPLDDSGMPKDRFSAEMPDATLATLKIQPSEPRDSAVYFCASGLSLGQGNTGELFFGEGSRLTVL.